This section outlines one T cell receptor beta chain sequence together with its context. Its antigen is undetermined. The method was immunoSEQ multiplex PCR; TCRdb's version includes in-frame clones alone and lacks a portion of them. The sample lists around 100,000 clones; 85% to 95% were seen once. The entry originates in a study of graft-versus-host responses after intestinal transplantation. Notes on the study in general: HvG clone declines early post-transplant were associated with peak circulating GvH levels. Ileal or blood samples showed some GvH clones first, and such clones were also found in recipient marrow.

Trimming shortened V by 3 bases and J by 3 bases, and 9 bases separated the two germline ends. The CDR3 has 14 amino acids. Germline-derived CDR1 and CDR2 are SGHAT and FQNNGV. This receptor was identified in a human donor who was the organ donor for an intestinal transplant. Material: unstimulated CD8+ T cells sorted from spleen or lymph node cells, obtained before transplant. The rearrangement uses TRBV11-2 and TRBJ1-5; no clear D. CDR3 in amino acids: CASSFGEPNQPQHF. CDR3 nucleotide sequence: TGTGCCAGCAGCTTTGGGGAACCCAATCAGCCCCAGCATTTT.